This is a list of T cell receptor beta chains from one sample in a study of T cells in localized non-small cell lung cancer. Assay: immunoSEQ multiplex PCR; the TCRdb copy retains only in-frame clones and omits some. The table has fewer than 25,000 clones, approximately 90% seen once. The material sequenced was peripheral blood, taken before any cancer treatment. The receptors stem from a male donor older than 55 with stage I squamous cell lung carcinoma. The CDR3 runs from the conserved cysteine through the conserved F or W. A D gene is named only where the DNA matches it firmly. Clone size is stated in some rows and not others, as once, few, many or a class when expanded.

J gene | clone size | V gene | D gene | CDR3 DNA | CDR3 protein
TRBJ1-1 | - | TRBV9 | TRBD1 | TGTGCCAGCAGCTTCGACGCCGACAGGGACACTGAAGCTTTCTTT | CASSFDADRDTEAFF
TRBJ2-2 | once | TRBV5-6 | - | TGTGCCAGCAGCTTGACACTTAACACCGGGGAGCTGTTTTTT | CASSLTLNTGELFF
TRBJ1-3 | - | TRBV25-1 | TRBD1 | TGTGCCAGCAGTGGGGGACAGGCCATCTCTGGAAACACCATATATTTT | CASSGGQAISGNTIYF
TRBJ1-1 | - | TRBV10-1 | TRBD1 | TGCGCCAGCAGTGAGGGACAGGGGGTAACTGAAGCTTTCTTT | CASSEGQGVTEAFF
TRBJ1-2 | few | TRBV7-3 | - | TGTGCCAGCAGCAAGGACGGGACTTATAGAGGCTACACCTTC | CASSKDGTYRGYTF
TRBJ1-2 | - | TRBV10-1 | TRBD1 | TGCGCCAGCTCAGAGGACAGGGGGCGCCGGGGCTACACCTTC | CASSEDRGRRGYTF
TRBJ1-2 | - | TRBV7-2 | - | TGTGCCAGCAGCTTATCGGGGGCGTCTGGCTATGGCTACACCTTC | CASSLSGASGYGYTF
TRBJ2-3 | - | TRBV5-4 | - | TGTGCCAGCAGCCGGACGGCTAGCACAGATACGCAGTATTTT | CASSRTASTDTQYF
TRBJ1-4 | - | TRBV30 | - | TGTGCCTGGAGTACCGGCGGTGAAGAAAAACTGTTTTTT | CAWSTGGEEKLFF
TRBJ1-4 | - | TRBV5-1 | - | TGCGCCAGCAGCTACTCCGGGGTACGGAGTGAAAAACTGTTTTTT | CASSYSGVRSEKLFF
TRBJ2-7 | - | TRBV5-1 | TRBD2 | TGCGCCAGCAGCCTCGGGAGGGACCTCTACGAGCAGTACTTC | CASSLGRDLYEQYF
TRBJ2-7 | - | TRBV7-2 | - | TGTGCCAGCAGCTTAGGGCACAGCTCCTACGAGCAGTACTTC | CASSLGHSSYEQYF
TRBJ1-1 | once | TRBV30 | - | TGTGCCTGGAAGGTCGGGGGGAACACTGAAGCTTTCTTT | CAWKVGGNTEAFF
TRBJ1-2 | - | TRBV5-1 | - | TGCGCCAGCAGCTTGGAGGGCAGCCTCCCCTCTAGCTATGGCTACACCTTC | CASSLEGSLPSSYGYTF
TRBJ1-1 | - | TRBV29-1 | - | TGCAGCGTTGAGTATGGAGAGTTTAACACTGAAGCTTTCTTT | CSVEYGEFNTEAFF
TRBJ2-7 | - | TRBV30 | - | TGTGCCTGGAGTGTCGGGACTCTAGGGGGTAACTTC | CAWSVGTLGGNF
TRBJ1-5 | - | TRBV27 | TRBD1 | TGTGCCAGCAGTTTAAGGTTAGACAGGGGAGAATGGCCCCAGCATTTT | CASSLRLDRGEWPQHF
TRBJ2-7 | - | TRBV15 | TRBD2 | TGTGCCACCAGCAGAGAGGGGGGGGTCTACGAGCAGTACTTC | CATSREGGVYEQYF
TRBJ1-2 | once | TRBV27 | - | TGTGCCAGCAGTCCCACGACATCGGGCTATGGCTACACCTTC | CASSPTTSGYGYTF
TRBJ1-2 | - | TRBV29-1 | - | TGCAGCGTCTGGGGGGGGGATGGCTACACCTTC | CSVWGGDGYTF
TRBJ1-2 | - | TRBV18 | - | TGTGCCAGCCGGGCGGACCTATGGGGCTACACCTTC | CASRADLWGYTF
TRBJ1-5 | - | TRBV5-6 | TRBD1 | TGTGCCAGCAGCTCAGGAACAGGGGTCAGCAATCAGCCCCAGCATTTT | CASSSGTGVSNQPQHF